A selection of T cell receptor beta chains follows, all from one sample in a study of blood T cells in healthy people across ages. Using its own MiXCR run on the 5' RACE reads, TCRdb lists one record per CDR3 protein. This repertoire shows about 830,000 distinct CDR3 sequences, 58% found once; its top ten account for about 20%. Material for sequencing was blood. The receptors stem from a man aged 25-45 years in good health. CDR3s include the opening cysteine and the closing phenylalanine or tryptophan. A D gene is named only where the DNA matches it firmly. Clone size is not always given. Where it is, it says once, few, many or a class for expanded clones.

d_call: TRBD1
v_call: TRBV12-3/TRBV12-4
clone_size: NA
j_call: TRBJ2-3
cdr3_nt: TGTGCCAGCAGTTTTGAGGGACAGGGTACAGATACGCAGTATTTT
cdr3_aa: CASSFEGQGTDTQYF

d_call: NA
v_call: TRBV28
clone_size: NA
j_call: TRBJ2-7
cdr3_nt: TGTGCCAGCAGTTTAGGTCCGTTCATCCCCTACGAGCAGTACTTC
cdr3_aa: CASSLGPFIPYEQYF

d_call: NA
v_call: TRBV4-3
clone_size: few
j_call: TRBJ1-2
cdr3_nt: TGCGCCAGCAGTCGTAATGCGGGGAACAACTATGGCTACACCTTC
cdr3_aa: CASSRNAGNNYGYTF

d_call: NA
v_call: TRBV20-1
clone_size: NA
j_call: TRBJ1-1
cdr3_nt: TGCAGTGCGGGGGGGGACCCCCAAGAAGCTTTCTTT
cdr3_aa: CSAGGDPQEAFF

d_call: NA
v_call: TRBV6-2/TRBV6-3
clone_size: NA
j_call: TRBJ2-5
cdr3_nt: TGTGCCAGCAGTTCTACAGGTTCGGAGCAGTACTTC
cdr3_aa: CASSSTGSEQYF

d_call: NA
v_call: TRBV10-3
clone_size: NA
j_call: TRBJ1-5
cdr3_nt: TGTGCCATCAGTGAGTCGATTAGGAGCAATCAGCCCCAGCATTTT
cdr3_aa: CAISESIRSNQPQHF

d_call: TRBD2
v_call: TRBV4-3
clone_size: NA
j_call: TRBJ2-5
cdr3_nt: TGCGCCAGCAGCCAAGATCAGACTAGCGGCTACAATGAGCAGTACTTC
cdr3_aa: CASSQDQTSGYNEQYF

d_call: NA
v_call: TRBV11-2
clone_size: once
j_call: TRBJ2-1
cdr3_nt: TGTGCCAGCAGCTTATCGTGGACGGGGGGCGCTGAGCAGTTCTTC
cdr3_aa: CASSLSWTGGAEQFF

d_call: TRBD2
v_call: TRBV20-1
clone_size: once
j_call: TRBJ2-7
cdr3_nt: TGCAGTGCTAGAGGCGGGAGGGCCCCTTTCCCCCTCTACGAGCAGTACTTC
cdr3_aa: CSARGGRAPFPLYEQYF

d_call: NA
v_call: TRBV7-9
clone_size: few
j_call: TRBJ2-5
cdr3_nt: TGTGCCAGCAGCCCTAATAAACCCAAATCGTACCAAGAGACCCAGTACTTC
cdr3_aa: CASSPNKPKSYQETQYF

d_call: NA
v_call: TRBV30
clone_size: NA
j_call: TRBJ2-7
cdr3_nt: TGTGCCTGTTCCCAGAAGAACGAGCAGTACTTC
cdr3_aa: CACSQKNEQYF

d_call: NA
v_call: TRBV13
clone_size: NA
j_call: TRBJ2-1
cdr3_nt: TGTGCCAGCAGCCGCGATAAATACAATGAGCAGTTCTTC
cdr3_aa: CASSRDKYNEQFF

d_call: TRBD2
v_call: TRBV27
clone_size: NA
j_call: TRBJ2-7
cdr3_nt: TGTGCCAGCAGTTTAAGGGGACTAGCGGTCTCCTACGAGCAGTACTTC
cdr3_aa: CASSLRGLAVSYEQYF

d_call: NA
v_call: TRBV20-1
clone_size: NA
j_call: TRBJ2-7
cdr3_nt: TGCAGTGCCCCTGGCGGGTGTGGCCCCGAGCAGTACTTC
cdr3_aa: CSAPGGCGPEQYF

d_call: NA
v_call: TRBV20-1
clone_size: few
j_call: TRBJ2-1
cdr3_nt: TGCAGTGCCACAACACAGGGAAATGAGCAGTTCTTC
cdr3_aa: CSATTQGNEQFF

d_call: NA
v_call: TRBV7-2
clone_size: NA
j_call: TRBJ1-2
cdr3_nt: TGTGCCAGCAGCCCATACAGTGTAGGCGGGGGGACAAAAGGCGGCTACACCTTC
cdr3_aa: CASSPYSVGGGTKGGYTF

d_call: NA
v_call: TRBV29-1
clone_size: NA
j_call: TRBJ1-5
cdr3_nt: TGCAGCGTTGCAGGGTGGAATCAGCCCCAGCATTTT
cdr3_aa: CSVAGWNQPQHF

d_call: TRBD1
v_call: TRBV2
clone_size: NA
j_call: TRBJ2-2
cdr3_nt: TGTGCCAGCGGCGCAACCTCAGGGGGATTTCTTAACGGGGAGCTGTTTTTT
cdr3_aa: CASGATSGGFLNGELFF

d_call: NA
v_call: TRBV27
clone_size: NA
j_call: TRBJ1-5
cdr3_nt: TGTGCCAGCAGTCCCCCGGACAGAGATAGCAATCAGCCCCAGCATTTT
cdr3_aa: CASSPPDRDSNQPQHF

d_call: NA
v_call: TRBV12-3/TRBV12-4
clone_size: NA
j_call: TRBJ2-1
cdr3_nt: TGTGCCAGCAGTCCCGAGAACTCGGAGTACAATGAGCAGTTCTTC
cdr3_aa: CASSPENSEYNEQFF

d_call: NA
v_call: TRBV12-3/TRBV12-4
clone_size: few
j_call: TRBJ1-2
cdr3_nt: TGTGCCAGCAGTTCGCCCCCCGCGCCGGGCACCTTC
cdr3_aa: CASSSPPAPGTF

d_call: TRBD2
v_call: TRBV6-2/TRBV6-3
clone_size: NA
j_call: TRBJ2-7
cdr3_nt: TGTGCCAGCAGCCAAGAGGGAGGGATCTACGAGCAGTACTTC
cdr3_aa: CASSQEGGIYEQYF